This T cell receptor beta chain emerged from a study of blood T cell repertoires in COVID-19. In the study overall: The United States, Italy and Spain supplied acute and convalescent COVID-19 samples.

CDR1 KGHSH and CDR2 LQKENI come from the germline V gene. V was pared by 3 bases and J by 7 bases, with 6 bases of the junction left unmatched. The CDR3 length is 15 residues. The method was immunoSEQ multiplex PCR; TCRdb's version includes in-frame clones alone and lacks a portion of them. The repertoire holds under 300,000 clones, just over 85% seen once, with 2.5% to 3.5% in the top ten. The receptor was derived from a young woman with active or convalescent COVID-19. The sample comprised peripheral blood. The chain carries TRBV18 and TRBJ2-2, with TRBD1 matching over 9 bases. CDR3 bases: TGTGCCAGCTCACCTGGGACAGGGTATATCGGGGAGCTGTTTTTT. Translated: CASSPGTGYIGELFF.